The text below deals with one TCR beta chain. It has no known antigen specificity. Within one base of it there is no much larger clone, and no base qualities were kept. This sample is drawn from a study of OX40 agonist ivuxolimab in advanced cancers. Study-wide context: Ivuxolimab, which targeted the costimulatory receptor OX40 (CD134), was an agonistic, fully human IgG2 monoclonal antibody. Intravenous ivuxolimab was administered to patients every 2 weeks at six dose levels: 0.01, 0.1, 0.3, 1.5, 3 and 10 mg/kg. Of the roughly 51 patients in dose escalation, 19 had hepatocellular carcinoma, approximately 15 had melanoma, 9 had renal cell carcinoma and 9 had head and neck cancer. The dose-escalation cohort was about 87% male with a mean age of roughly 62 years, ranging from roughly 20 to 80. Prior anti-PD-1, anti-PD-L1 or anti-CTLA-4 therapy was permitted, and checkpoint inhibitors had been received by about 36% of dose-escalation patients. Partial responses occurred in three dose-escalation patients, of whom one had hepatocellular carcinoma and two had cutaneous melanoma. The purpose of peripheral TCRbeta sequencing was to test whether ivuxolimab changed TCR sequence diversity and led to clonal T-cell expansion. The paper covers the monotherapy dose-escalation part of the phase I ivuxolimab trial, which included N of about 50 patients.

The germline V gene (reference sequence) provides CDR1 LNHDA and CDR2 SQIVND. V gives up 3 bases and J gives up 2 bases, and the segment between their germline ends measures 11 bases. The CDR3 sequence holds 14 residues, the cysteine and phenylalanine included. Just CDR3 DNA is preserved here, 42 bases in frame from base 1. Broad study findings and their caveats: At doses of 0.1 to 3.0 mg/kg, clonal expansion of both CD4+ and CD8+ blood T cells was observed from baseline to week 6. Which antigens the clonally expanded peripheral T cells were specific for was not determined. Low levels of normalized T-cell clonal expansion were also shown by some nonresponding patients. Partial responders in the 0.1-3.0 mg/kg groups had among the lowest normalized peripheral clonal expansion, especially among CD8+ T cells. After ivuxolimab, CD8+ T cells had more expanded clones than CD4+ T cells on average.

Genomic DNA was isolated from the sorted cells so that the TCRbeta CDR3 region could be sequenced. The immunoSEQ Assay was used for sequencing of TCRbeta CDR3 regions. This immuneACCESS table, as held by TCRdb, lists in-frame sequences with V and J called but not all clones. Of the missing ones, under half trace to an unresolved V gene in checked studies; the others have no known cause. Within this sample are 60,000 to 85,000 clones, with approximately 95% of them counted one time only. Clones ranked in the top ten supply around 21% of the sample. The trial excluded patients who had a history of autoimmune disease or who were on systemic immunosuppression. Peripheral blood for TCR sequencing was collected from all dose cohorts at baseline, on cycle 4 day 1, and on cycle 7 day 1. Samples came from an open-label, multicenter, first-in-human phase I dose-escalation trial of ivuxolimab. Adults with locally advanced or metastatic melanoma, renal cell, hepatocellular, or head and neck squamous cell carcinoma were enrolled in the trial. Before TCR sequencing, CD4+ and CD8+ T cells were separately sorted from peripheral blood.

This receptor chain uses TRBV19 and TRBJ2-7; the D gene cannot be resolved beyond TRBD1 or TRBD2, each matching 5 bases. Specimen: CD4+ or CD8+ T cells sorted from blood, collected in a trial of the OX40 agonist ivuxolimab. This sequence was found in an adult with an advanced solid tumor such as melanoma, head and neck, liver or kidney cancer. This receptor has the CDR3 CASSMRGTAYEQYF. In nucleotide form, the sequence is TGTGCCAGTAGTATGAGGGGAACGGCCTACGAGCAGTACTTC.